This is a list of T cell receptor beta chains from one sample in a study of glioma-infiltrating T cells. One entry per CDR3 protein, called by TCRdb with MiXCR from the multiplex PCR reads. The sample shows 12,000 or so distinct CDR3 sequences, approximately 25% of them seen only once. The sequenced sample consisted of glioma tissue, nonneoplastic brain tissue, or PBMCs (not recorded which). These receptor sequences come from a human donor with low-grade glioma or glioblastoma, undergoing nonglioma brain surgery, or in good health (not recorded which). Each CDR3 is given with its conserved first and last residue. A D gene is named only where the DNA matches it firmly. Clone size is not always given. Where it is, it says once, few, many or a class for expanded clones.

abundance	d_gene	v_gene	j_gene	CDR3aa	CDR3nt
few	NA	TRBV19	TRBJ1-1	CASSMGWGATEAFF	TGTGCCAGTAGTATGGGGTGGGGGGCCACTGAAGCTTTCTTT
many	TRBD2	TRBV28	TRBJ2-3	CASSLLLAGGPEDTQYF	TGTGCCAGCAGCCTTTTGCTAGCGGGAGGGCCCGAAGATACGCAGTATTTT
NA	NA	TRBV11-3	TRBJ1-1	CASSRVNTEAFF	TGTGCCAGCAGCCGAGTGAACACTGAAGCTTTCTTT
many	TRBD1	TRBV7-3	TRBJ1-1	CASSLNGGTVNTEAFF	TGTGCCAGCAGCTTGAACGGGGGGACAGTGAACACTGAAGCTTTCTTT
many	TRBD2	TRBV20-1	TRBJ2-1	CSARDGTSGSYNEQFF	TGCAGTGCTAGAGATGGGACTAGCGGGAGCTACAATGAGCAGTTCTTC
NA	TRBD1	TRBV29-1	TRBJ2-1	CSVDRVRWTNEQFF	TGCAGCGTCGACAGGGTTCGATGGACGAATGAGCAGTTCTTC
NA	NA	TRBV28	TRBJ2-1	CASSPLPQDDQFF	TGTGCCAGCAGTCCCCTACCTCAGGACGACCAGTTCTTC
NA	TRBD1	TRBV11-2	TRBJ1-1	CASLKDRALMNTEAFF	TGTGCCAGCTTGAAGGACAGGGCCCTCATGAACACTGAAGCTTTCTTT
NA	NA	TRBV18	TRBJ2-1	CARSPEGSGDEQFF	TGTGCCAGATCACCAGAAGGTTCTGGGGATGAACAGTTCTTC
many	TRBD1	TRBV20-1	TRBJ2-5	CSARGQGAGQETQYF	TGCAGTGCTAGGGGACAGGGGGCTGGACAAGAGACCCAGTACTTC
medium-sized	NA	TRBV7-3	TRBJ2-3	CASSPKRGEADTQYF	TGTGCCAGCAGCCCAAAAAGGGGAGAAGCAGATACGCAGTATTTT
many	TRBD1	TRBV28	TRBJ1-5	CASSGRGSGRNQPQHF	TGTGCCAGCAGTGGCAGGGGGTCCGGTCGCAATCAGCCCCAGCATTTT
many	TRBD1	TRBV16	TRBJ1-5	CASSPGQYQPQHF	TGTGCCAGCAGCCCGGGACAGTATCAGCCCCAGCATTTT
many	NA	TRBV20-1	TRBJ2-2	CSARAPPPLGTGELFF	TGCAGTGCTAGAGCGCCACCGCCCTTGGGGACCGGGGAGCTGTTTTTT
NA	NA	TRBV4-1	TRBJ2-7	CASSQDSEGNYDEQYF	TGCGCCAGCAGCCAAGATTCAGAGGGGAATTACGACGAGCAGTACTTC
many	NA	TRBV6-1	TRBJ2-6	CASSSQSGSGANVLTF	TGTGCCAGCAGTTCGCAATCGGGGTCTGGGGCCAACGTCCTGACTTTC
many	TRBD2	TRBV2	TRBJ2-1	CASRGTSGRRNEQFF	TGTGCCAGCAGGGGGACTAGCGGGAGAAGAAATGAGCAGTTCTTC
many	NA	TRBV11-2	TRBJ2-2	CASSTSTTGELFF	TGTGCCAGCAGCACGTCTACGACCGGGGAGCTGTTTTTT
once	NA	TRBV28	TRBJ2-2	CASTPNTGELFF	TGTGCCAGCACCCCTAACACCGGGGAGCTGTTTTTT
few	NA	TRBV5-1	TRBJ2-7	CASSPRDDLGYEQYF	TGCGCCAGCAGCCCCCGGGACGACCTGGGCTACGAGCAGTACTTC
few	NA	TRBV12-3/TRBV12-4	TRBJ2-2	CASSFPTQGTGELFF	TGTGCCAGCAGTTTTCCCACACAGGGAACCGGGGAGCTGTTTTTT
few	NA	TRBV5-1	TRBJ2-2	CASSDTGELFF	TGCGCCAGCAGTGACACCGGGGAGCTGTTTTTT
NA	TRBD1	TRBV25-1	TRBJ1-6	CASSGRDRAFPYDNSPLHF	TGTGCCAGCAGTGGCCGGGACAGGGCATTCCCCTACGATAATTCACCCCTCCACTTT
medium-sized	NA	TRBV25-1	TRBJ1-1	CASSVAVNTEAFF	TGTGCCAGCAGTGTCGCGGTGAACACTGAAGCTTTCTTT
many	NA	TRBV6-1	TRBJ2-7	CASKGGYEQYF	TGTGCCAGCAAAGGGGGGTACGAGCAGTACTTC
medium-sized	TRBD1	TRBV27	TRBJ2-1	CASSYFRGYEQFF	TGTGCCAGCAGCTACTTCAGGGGGTATGAGCAGTTCTTC
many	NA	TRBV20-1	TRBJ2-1	CSAPLGGTGNEQFF	TGCAGTGCTCCCCTGGGGGGAACGGGGAATGAGCAGTTCTTC
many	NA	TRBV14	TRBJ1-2	CASSMGLNYGYTF	TGTGCCAGCAGCATGGGACTGAACTATGGCTACACCTTC
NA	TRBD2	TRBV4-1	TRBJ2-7	CASSQPPAGVEEQYF	TGCGCCAGCAGCCAACCGCCAGCGGGAGTGGAGGAGCAGTACTTC